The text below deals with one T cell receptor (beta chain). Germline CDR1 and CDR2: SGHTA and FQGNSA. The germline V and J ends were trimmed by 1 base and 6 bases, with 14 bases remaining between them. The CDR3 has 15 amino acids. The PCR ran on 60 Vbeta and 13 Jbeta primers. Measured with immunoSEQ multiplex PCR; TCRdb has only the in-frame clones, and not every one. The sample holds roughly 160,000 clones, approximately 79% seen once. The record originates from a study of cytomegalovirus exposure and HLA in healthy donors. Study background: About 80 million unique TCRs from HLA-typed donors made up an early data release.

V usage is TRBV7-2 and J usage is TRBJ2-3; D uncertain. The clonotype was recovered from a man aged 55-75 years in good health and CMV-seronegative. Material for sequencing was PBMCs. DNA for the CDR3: TGTGCCAGCAGCTTAGGTCCAGGTTCAGAGGATACGCAGTATTTT. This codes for CASSLGPGSEDTQYF.